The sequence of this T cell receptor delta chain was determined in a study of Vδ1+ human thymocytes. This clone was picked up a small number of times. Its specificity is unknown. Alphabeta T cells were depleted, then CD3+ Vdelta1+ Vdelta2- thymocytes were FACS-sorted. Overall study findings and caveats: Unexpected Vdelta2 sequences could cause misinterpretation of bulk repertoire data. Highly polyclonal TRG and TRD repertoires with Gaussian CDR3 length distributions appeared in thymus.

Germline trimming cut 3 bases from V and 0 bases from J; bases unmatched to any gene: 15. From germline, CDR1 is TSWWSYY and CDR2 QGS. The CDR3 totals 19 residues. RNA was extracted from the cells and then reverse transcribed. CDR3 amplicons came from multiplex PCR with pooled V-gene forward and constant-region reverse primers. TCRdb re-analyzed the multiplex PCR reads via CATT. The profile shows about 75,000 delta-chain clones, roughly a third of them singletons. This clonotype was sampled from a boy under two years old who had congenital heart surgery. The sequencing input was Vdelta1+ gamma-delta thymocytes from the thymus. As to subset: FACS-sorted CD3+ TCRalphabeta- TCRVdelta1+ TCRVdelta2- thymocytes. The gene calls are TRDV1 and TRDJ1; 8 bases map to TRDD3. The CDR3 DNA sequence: TGTGCTCTTGGGGACAAACGTACTGGGGGGCTCCTGTACACCGATAAACTCATCTTT. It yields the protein CALGDKRTGGLLYTDKLIF.